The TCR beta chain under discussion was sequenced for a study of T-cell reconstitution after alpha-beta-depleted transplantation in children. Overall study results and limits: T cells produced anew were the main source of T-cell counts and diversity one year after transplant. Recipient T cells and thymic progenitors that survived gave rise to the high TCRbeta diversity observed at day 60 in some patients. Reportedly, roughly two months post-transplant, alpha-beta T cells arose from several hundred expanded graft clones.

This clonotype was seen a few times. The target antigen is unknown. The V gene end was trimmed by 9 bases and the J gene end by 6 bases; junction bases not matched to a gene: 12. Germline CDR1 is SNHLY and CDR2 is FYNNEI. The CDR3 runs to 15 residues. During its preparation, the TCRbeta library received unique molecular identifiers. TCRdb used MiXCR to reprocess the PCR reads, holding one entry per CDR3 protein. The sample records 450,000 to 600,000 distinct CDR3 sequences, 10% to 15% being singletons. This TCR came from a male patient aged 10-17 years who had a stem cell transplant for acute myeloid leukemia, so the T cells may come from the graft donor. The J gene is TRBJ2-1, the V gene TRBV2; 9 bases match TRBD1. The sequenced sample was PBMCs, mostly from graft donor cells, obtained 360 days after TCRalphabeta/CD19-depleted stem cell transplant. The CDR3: CAREDGTGRFNEQFF. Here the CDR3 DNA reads TGTGCCAGAGAGGACGGGACAGGGAGGTTCAATGAGCAGTTCTTC.